This entry lists 7 T cell receptor beta chains sequenced from one sample in a study of T-cell reconstitution after alpha-beta-depleted transplantation in children. TCRbeta library preparation incorporated unique molecular identifiers. TCRdb passed the PCR reads through MiXCR, listing each CDR3 protein once. The sample holds about 360,000 distinct CDR3 sequences, roughly 15% seen once. The input for sequencing was PBMCs, taken from the stem cell graft. These receptors originate from a human donor who donated a stem cell graft to a child with Fanconi anemia.

This clonotype showed up many times. The chain links TRBV10-2 to TRBJ2-3, with D perhaps matching TRBD1 or TRBD2 (6 bases each). CDR3 length equals 16 residues. Germline values: CDR1 WSHSY, CDR2 SAAADI. Deletions cut 0 bases from V and 5 bases from J, with 15 bases between. The CDR3 region has the DNA TGCGCCAGCAGTGAGTCGGACCGGGGGCTAGGAGATACGCAGTATTTT. This translates into CASSESDRGLGDTQYF.

V usage is TRBV12-3 or TRBV12-4 and J usage is TRBJ2-5, with 7 bases fitting TRBD2. V lost 5 bases, J lost 5 bases, and 2 bases stayed unmatched. There are 12 residues in the CDR3. The DNA of the CDR3 is TGTGCCAGCAGTGGGACTATGGAGACCCAGTACTTC. Translated, it gives CASSGTMETQYF.

CDR3 sequence (DNA): TGTGCCAGCAGTTTGAGACCGGACAGCGACTATGGCTACACCTTC. Translating it yields CASSLRPDSDYGYTF. The chain links TRBV12-3 or TRBV12-4 to TRBJ1-2; a possible D gene is TRBD1 (6 bases). The CDR3 sequence is 15 residues long. Trimming took off 3 bases at V and 3 bases at J, with 14 bases between the two ends.

The chain recombines TRBV6-2 or TRBV6-3 with TRBJ1-2, with 9 bases aligning to TRBD1. The CDR3 has 13 residues. The J segment lost 4 bases and the V segment lost 9 bases, leaving 6 bases of the junction unmatched. Per germline, CDR1 MNHEY and CDR2 SVGEGT. CDR3 in amino acids: CASGDRESYGYTF. The CDR3 coding sequence is TGTGCCAGTGGGGACAGGGAATCCTATGGCTACACCTTC.

This clonotype was recorded a few times. The chain recombines TRBV29-1 with TRBJ2-1; D gene unclear. V lost 6 bases, J lost 9 bases, and 15 bases lay in between. CDR1 is SQVTM and CDR2 is ANQGSEA in the germline V gene. This CDR3 spans 12 amino acids. The CDR3 DNA is TGCAGCGTCCAACCTAGGTATGGTGAGCAGTTCTTC. Translating gives CSVQPRYGEQFF.

This rearrangement joins TRBV5-1 to TRBJ2-6; D might be TRBD1 (5 bases). This CDR3 has 15 amino acids. CDR1 is SGHRS, CDR2 YFSETQ, per germline. V was cut by 0 bases and J by 4 bases, with 8 bases left in between. The CDR3: CASSLEGVGANVLTF. In DNA, the CDR3 is TGCGCCAGCAGCTTGGAAGGGGTCGGGGCCAACGTCCTGACTTTC.

The chain is built from TRBV7-8 and TRBJ2-3; TRBD2 agrees at 9 bases. V was pared by 2 bases and J by 0 bases, with 9 bases of the junction left unmatched. The CDR3 loop spans 18 amino acids. Germline V CDR1 and CDR2: SGHVS, FQNEAQ. CDR3 bases: TGTGCCAGCAGCTTAAGGGACAGACTAGCGGCTAGCACAGATACGCAGTATTTT. Protein: CASSLRDRLAASTDTQYF.